The rows below give T cell receptor beta chains drawn from one sample of a study of T cell changes during pregnancy in multiple sclerosis. Generated by immunoSEQ multiplex PCR, the TCRdb table keeps only in-frame clones and is missing some. The sample contains about 80,000 clones, around 90% of which appear only once. The sample consisted of peripheral blood, taken before pregnancy. All receptors come from a female donor with multiple sclerosis, enrolled in a pregnancy study. CDR3s include the opening cysteine and the closing phenylalanine or tryptophan. Each record gives: J gene, D gene, V gene, clone size, CDR3 DNA, CDR3 protein. D genes are given only for firm matches. Clone sizes are given selectively: once, few, many, or a class where the clone is expanded.

TRBJ1-1 NA TRBV5-5 NA TGTGCCAGCAGCTTCTTCGACTGGAACACTGAAGCTTTCTTT CASSFFDWNTEAFF
TRBJ1-5 NA TRBV19 NA TGTGCCAGTAGTGAGACAGGTATATTGGTTCAGCCCCAGCATTTT CASSETGILVQPQHF
TRBJ2-3 NA TRBV13 NA TGTGCCAGCAGCTTAGAGGGGCTATCAAGCACAGATACGCAGTATTTT CASSLEGLSSTDTQYF
TRBJ1-1 NA TRBV11-3 NA TGTGCCAGCAGCTTAGCCCACAGTGCGGGCACTGAAGCTTTCTTT CASSLAHSAGTEAFF
TRBJ1-5 NA TRBV6-5 NA TGTGCCAGCAGTTCCTTCTGGCCCAATCAGCCCCAGCATTTT CASSSFWPNQPQHF
TRBJ2-1 TRBD2 TRBV10-2 NA TGCGCCAGCAGCGGGGGGGGCAATGAGCAGTTCTTC CASSGGGNEQFF
TRBJ2-2 TRBD1 TRBV9 NA TGTGCCAGCAGCGCACAGAAGGGACAGGCGAGAGTGACCGGGGAGCTGTTTTTT CASSAQKGQARVTGELFF
TRBJ2-1 NA TRBV6-1 NA TGTGCCAGCAGTGAAGGGTTCGGGGAGCAGTTCTTC CASSEGFGEQFF
TRBJ1-1 NA TRBV5-1 NA TGCGCCAGCAGCTTGGAGGTTAATAGGGAGGACACTGAAGCTTTCTTT CASSLEVNREDTEAFF
TRBJ2-1 TRBD2 TRBV4-2 NA TGTGCCAGCAGCCAAGATCTGACTAGCGGGGGGGTGGATGAGCAGTTCTTC CASSQDLTSGGVDEQFF
TRBJ1-2 TRBD1 TRBV18 NA TGTGCCAGCTCACTTGGACAGGGCTGGGACTATGGCTACACCTTC CASSLGQGWDYGYTF
TRBJ2-3 TRBD2 TRBV7-3 NA TGTGCCAGCAGCGGGGGACTAGCGGAGTCAGATACGCAGTATTTT CASSGGLAESDTQYF
TRBJ1-1 NA TRBV7-8 many TGTGCCAGCAGCTTAGGGTTGTTCGGGGGGAACACTGAAGCTTTCTTT CASSLGLFGGNTEAFF
TRBJ2-1 TRBD2 TRBV28 NA TGTGCCAGCAGTCCCCAGGGGCGGGGGGCCCTATACAATGAGCAGTTCTTC CASSPQGRGALYNEQFF
TRBJ2-5 NA TRBV27 NA TGTGCCAGCAGCCCCGGTGTGCGGAGAGGGGAGACCCAGTACTTC CASSPGVRRGETQYF
TRBJ2-7 TRBD1 TRBV27 NA TGTGCCAGCAGTATCGGGGACAGGGGTAACGAGCAGTACTTC CASSIGDRGNEQYF
TRBJ2-7 TRBD1 TRBV27 few TGTGCCAGCAGTCTAGGACAGGGGACGTACGAGCAGTACTTC CASSLGQGTYEQYF
TRBJ2-3 TRBD2 TRBV11-2 NA TGTGCCAGCAGCTTAGATTGGGGACTAGCGGGGAGCACAGATACGCAGTATTTT CASSLDWGLAGSTDTQYF
TRBJ2-2 NA TRBV7-6 many TGTGCCAGCAGCTTAGTCGGGTCGAACACCGGGGAGCTGTTTTTT CASSLVGSNTGELFF
TRBJ2-5 NA TRBV11-3 NA TGTGCCAGCAGCGTCCAGGTCGCGGGGACCCAGTACTTC CASSVQVAGTQYF
TRBJ2-2 TRBD2 TRBV5-3 NA TGTGCCAGAAGCCCCACCCCTAGCGGGGAGACCGGGGAGCTGTTTTTT CARSPTPSGETGELFF
TRBJ2-1 TRBD2 TRBV6-6 NA TGTGCCAGCAGTACGTTAGCGGGGGGCCCCGCCGATGAGCAGTTCTTC CASSTLAGGPADEQFF
TRBJ1-4 TRBD1 TRBV7-6 NA TGTGCCAGCAGCTCGACGGACAGGATGAATGATAAACTGTTTTTT CASSSTDRMNDKLFF
TRBJ1-2 NA TRBV6-5 NA TGTGCCAGCTCCCCGGCGGAGGGCCTCTATGGCTACACCTTC CASSPAEGLYGYTF
TRBJ2-1 NA TRBV6-5 NA TGTGCCAGCAGTTACCCAGCTCTAGGATCTGAGCAGTTCTTC CASSYPALGSEQFF
TRBJ2-3 NA TRBV7-2 once TGTGCCAGCAGCCCTCGCACAGATACGCAGTATTTT CASSPRTDTQYF
TRBJ1-1 NA TRBV6-1 NA TGTGCCAGCAGTGAATGGCAGATGAACACTGAAGCTTTCTTT CASSEWQMNTEAFF
TRBJ2-7 NA TRBV15 NA TGTGCCACCAGCAGAGTGGCCCAATACGAGCAGTACTTC CATSRVAQYEQYF
TRBJ2-7 NA TRBV7-2 once TGTGCCAGCAGCTTCGTTTTTTCTCTCTCCTACGAGCAGTACTTC CASSFVFSLSYEQYF
TRBJ2-1 NA TRBV6-5 NA TGTGCCAGCAGTTACAGACTAGGTGATGAGCAGTTCTTC CASSYRLGDEQFF
TRBJ2-7 NA TRBV27 NA TGTGCCAGCAGTTTGGCCGGGAGCCACGAGCAGTACTTC CASSLAGSHEQYF
TRBJ2-7 TRBD1 TRBV18 NA TGTGCCAGCTCACGGGACAGGACCTACGAGCAGTACTTC CASSRDRTYEQYF
TRBJ1-1 NA TRBV7-2 NA TGTGCCAGCAGCTTAGGGGCCAAAACTGAAGCTTTCTTT CASSLGAKTEAFF
TRBJ1-2 NA TRBV27 NA TGTGCCAGCAGCCCTACGACACTAGCTAACTATGGCTACACCTTC CASSPTTLANYGYTF
TRBJ2-4 TRBD2 TRBV9 NA TGTGCCAGCAGCGTATCGAACGGGGGGATGAACATTCAGTACTTC CASSVSNGGMNIQYF
TRBJ2-1 TRBD1 TRBV5-6 NA TGTGCCAGCAGCTTGGGGGGACAGGGCTTCCATGAGCAGTTCTTC CASSLGGQGFHEQFF
TRBJ2-1 NA TRBV7-3 NA TGTGCCAGCAGCTCCACAGGGCAGGGTGACAATGAGCAGTTCTTC CASSSTGQGDNEQFF
TRBJ2-1 TRBD2 TRBV6-1 NA TGTGCCAGCAGTGAATTTGGCGGGGGCTCCTACAATGAGCAGTTCTTC CASSEFGGGSYNEQFF
TRBJ1-2 NA TRBV4-1 once TGCGCCAGCAGCCAAGACAGGGGCTATGGCTACACCTTC CASSQDRGYGYTF
TRBJ2-3 NA TRBV9 NA TGTGCCAGCAGCGTAGTTGGGCCCACAGATACGCAGTATTTT CASSVVGPTDTQYF
TRBJ1-2 TRBD1 TRBV5-4 NA TGTGCCAGCAGCCGTAGGACAGGGGAGGACTATGGCTACACCTTC CASSRRTGEDYGYTF
TRBJ1-6 NA TRBV7-9 NA TGTGCCAGCAGCGGGCTCGAATATTCACCCCTCCACTTT CASSGLEYSPLHF